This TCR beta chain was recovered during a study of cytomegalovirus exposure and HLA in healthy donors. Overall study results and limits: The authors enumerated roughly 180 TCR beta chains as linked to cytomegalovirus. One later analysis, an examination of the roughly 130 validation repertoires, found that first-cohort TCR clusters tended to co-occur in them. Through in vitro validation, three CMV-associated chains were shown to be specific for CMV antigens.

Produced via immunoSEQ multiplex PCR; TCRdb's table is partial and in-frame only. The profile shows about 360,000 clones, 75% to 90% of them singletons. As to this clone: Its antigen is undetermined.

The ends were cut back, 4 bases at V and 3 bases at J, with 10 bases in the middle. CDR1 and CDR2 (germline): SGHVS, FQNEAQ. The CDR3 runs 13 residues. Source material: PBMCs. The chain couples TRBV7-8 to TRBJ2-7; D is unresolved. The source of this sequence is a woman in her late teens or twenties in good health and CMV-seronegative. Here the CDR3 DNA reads TGTGCCAGCAGCTCCGGCGGTCGCTACGAGCAGTACTTC. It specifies CASSSGGRYEQYF.